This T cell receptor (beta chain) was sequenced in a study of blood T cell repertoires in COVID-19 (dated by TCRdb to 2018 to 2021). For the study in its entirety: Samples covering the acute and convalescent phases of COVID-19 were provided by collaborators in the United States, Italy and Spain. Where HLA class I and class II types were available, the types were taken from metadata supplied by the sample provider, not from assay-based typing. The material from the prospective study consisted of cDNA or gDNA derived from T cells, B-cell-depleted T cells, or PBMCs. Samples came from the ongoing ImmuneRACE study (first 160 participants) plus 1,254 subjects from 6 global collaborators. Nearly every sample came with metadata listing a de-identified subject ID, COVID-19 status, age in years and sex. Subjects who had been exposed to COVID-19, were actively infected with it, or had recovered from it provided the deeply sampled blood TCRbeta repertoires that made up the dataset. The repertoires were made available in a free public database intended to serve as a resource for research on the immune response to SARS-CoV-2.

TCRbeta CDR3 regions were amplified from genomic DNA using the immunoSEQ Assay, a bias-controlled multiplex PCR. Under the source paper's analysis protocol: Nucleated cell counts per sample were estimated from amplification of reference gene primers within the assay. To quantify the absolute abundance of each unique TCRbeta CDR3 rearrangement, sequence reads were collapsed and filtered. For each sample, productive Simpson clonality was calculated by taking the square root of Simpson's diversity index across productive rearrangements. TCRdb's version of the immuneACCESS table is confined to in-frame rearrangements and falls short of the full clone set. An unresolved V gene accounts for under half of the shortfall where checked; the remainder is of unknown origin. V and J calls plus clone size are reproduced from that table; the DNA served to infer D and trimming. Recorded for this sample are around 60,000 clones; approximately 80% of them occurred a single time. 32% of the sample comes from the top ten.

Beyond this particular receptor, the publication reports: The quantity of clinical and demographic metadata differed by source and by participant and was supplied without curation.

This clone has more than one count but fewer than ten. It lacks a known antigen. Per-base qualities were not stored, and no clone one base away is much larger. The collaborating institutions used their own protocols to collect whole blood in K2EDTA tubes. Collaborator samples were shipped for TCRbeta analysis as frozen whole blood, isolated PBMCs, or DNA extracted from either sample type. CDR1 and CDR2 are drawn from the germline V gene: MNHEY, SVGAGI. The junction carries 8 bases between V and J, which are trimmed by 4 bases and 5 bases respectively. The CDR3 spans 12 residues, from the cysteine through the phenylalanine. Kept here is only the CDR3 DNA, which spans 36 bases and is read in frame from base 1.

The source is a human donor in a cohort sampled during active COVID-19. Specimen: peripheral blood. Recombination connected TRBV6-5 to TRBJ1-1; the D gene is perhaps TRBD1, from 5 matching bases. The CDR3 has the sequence CASSWGGTEAFF. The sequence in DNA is TGTGCCAGCAGTTGGGGGGGGACTGAAGCTTTCTTT.